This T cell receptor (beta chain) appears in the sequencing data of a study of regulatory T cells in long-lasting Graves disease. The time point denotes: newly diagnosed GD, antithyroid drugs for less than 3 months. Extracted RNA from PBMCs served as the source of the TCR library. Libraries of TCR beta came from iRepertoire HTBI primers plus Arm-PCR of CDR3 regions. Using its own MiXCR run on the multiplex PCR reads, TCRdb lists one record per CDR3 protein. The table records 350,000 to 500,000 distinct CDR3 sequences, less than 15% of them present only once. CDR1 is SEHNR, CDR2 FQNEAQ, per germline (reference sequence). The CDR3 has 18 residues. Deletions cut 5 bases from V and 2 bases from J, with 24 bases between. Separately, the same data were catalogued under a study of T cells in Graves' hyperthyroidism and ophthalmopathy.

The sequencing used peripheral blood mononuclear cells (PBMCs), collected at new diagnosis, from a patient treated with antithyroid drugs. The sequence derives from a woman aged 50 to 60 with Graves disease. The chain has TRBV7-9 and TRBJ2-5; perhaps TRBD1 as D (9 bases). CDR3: CASSTRPGQGLVQETQYF. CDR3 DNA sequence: TGTGCCAGCAGCACCCGTCCGGGACAGGGACTAGTACAAGAGACCCAGTACTTC.